Below, 21 T cell receptor beta chains from the same sample are listed, as sequenced in a study of human T cells and chemical hapten exposure. TCRdb processed the RACE reads anew with MiXCR; each CDR3 protein has one entry. In the table there are 300,000 to 400,000 distinct CDR3 sequences, more than 4.5% of which are singletons. Time point defined: pre-sensitization, week 0. As for treatment: therapeutic diphenylcyclopropenone sensitization with weekly scalp DPC. Sequenced here: whole blood, sampled in connection with sensitization to the hapten diphenylcyclopropenone (DPC). These receptors were taken from a woman aged 50 to 60 with alopecia areata. Some clones in this sample may be carry-over from other donors' samples.

This clonotype was counted ten times or more. This chain uses TRBV7-8 with TRBJ2-3; D may correspond to TRBD1 or TRBD2 (6 bases each). The length of the CDR3 is 16 residues. Germline values: CDR1 SGHVS, CDR2 FQNEAQ. The V end was cut by 1 base, the J end by 0 bases, with 11 bases between. The CDR3 protein is CASSLERGVSTDTQYF. The CDR3 DNA sequence: TGTGCCAGCAGCTTAGAGAGGGGGGTTAGCACAGATACGCAGTATTTT.

This clonotype showed up many times. The chain has TRBV27 and TRBJ2-5; 9 positions match TRBD2. Germline V gene data show CDR1 as MNHEY and CDR2 as SMNVEV (reference sequence). CDR3 length: 15 residues. V trimming: 4 bases; J trimming: 3 bases; junction bases outside the gene matches: 6. The CDR3 spells CASSWGGGAEETQYF. For the CDR3, the DNA is TGTGCCAGCAGTTGGGGCGGGGGGGCCGAAGAGACCCAGTACTTC.

The chain links TRBV6-2 or TRBV6-3 to TRBJ1-1; 8 nucleotides line up with TRBD1. J was trimmed by 3 bases and V by 2 bases; bases with no gene match: 2. This CDR3 is built from 14 residues. CDR1 is MNHEY, CDR2 SVGEGT, per germline. In nucleotides, the CDR3 is TGTGCCAGCAGTTACGGGACAGGACACACTGAAGCTTTCTTT. It yields the protein CASSYGTGHTEAFF.

Many counts were recorded for this clonotype. The chain recombines TRBV2 with TRBJ2-1; 14 bases agree with TRBD2. The germline V gene encodes CDR1 SNHLY and CDR2 FYNNEI. V shed 5 bases, J shed 9 bases, and the junction held 6 bases outside the gene matches. This CDR3 contains 15 residues. The CDR3 sequence: CASSPGLAGGFEQFF. The DNA of the CDR3 is TGTGCCAGCAGTCCAGGACTAGCGGGAGGATTTGAGCAGTTCTTC. Filled out from reference TRBV2 and TRBJ2-1, the complete variable domain reads EPEVTQTPSHQVTQMGQEVILRCVPISNHLYFYWYRQILGQKVEFLVSFYNNEISEKSEIFDDQFSVERPDGSNFTLKIRSTKLEDSAMYFCASSPGLAGGFEQFFGPGTRLTVL.

Ten or more counts support this clonotype. The chain couples TRBV27 to TRBJ2-2; no clear D gene. Trimming stripped 8 bases from V and 7 bases from J, with 11 bases between. This CDR3 has 12 amino acids. Germline loops: CDR1 MNHEY, CDR2 SMNVEV (reference sequence). Here the CDR3 reads CASGQSGGELFF. CDR3 coding DNA: TGTGCCAGCGGTCAATCCGGCGGGGAGCTGTTTTTT.

This clonotype was recorded many times. The chain employs TRBV5-5 and TRBJ2-3, with 7 bases identical to TRBD1. The CDR3 runs 15 residues. Germline CDR1 reads SGHKS; CDR2 reads YYEKEE (reference sequence). With V trimmed by 3 bases and J by 4 bases, 8 bases remained unmatched. The CDR3 loop reads CASSSQGLYADTQYF. The CDR3 DNA reads as TGTGCCAGCAGCTCACAGGGGTTGTATGCAGATACGCAGTATTTT.

This clonotype was counted ten times or more. The gene calls are TRBV5-5 and TRBJ2-7; D unclear. CDR1 and CDR2 (germline): SGHKS, YYEKEE (reference sequence). Trimming took 0 bases from V and 5 from J, leaving 21 bases between them. The CDR3 has 17 residues. The CDR3 coding sequence is TGTGCCAGCAGCTTGGCCCGGAGCCCAGCTCTCCACCACGAGCAGTACTTC. It is translated as CASSLARSPALHHEQYF.

This clonotype was detected a few times. V is TRBV20-1 and J is TRBJ2-5, with 10 bases matching TRBD2. Per germline, CDR1 DFQATT and CDR2 SNEGSKA (reference sequence). The CDR3 covers 17 residues. After removal of 0 bases from V and 4 bases from J, the junction contained 11 bases not matched to a gene. The CDR3 here is CSARDRTRSGRGETQYF. CDR3 bases: TGCAGTGCTAGAGATCGCACTCGAAGCGGGAGGGGAGAGACCCAGTACTTC.

In this sample, this clonotype turned up many times. The V and J genes are TRBV6-2 or TRBV6-3 and TRBJ1-5, with a weak D call TRBD1 (5 bases). Trimming took 2 bases from V and 4 from J, leaving 18 bases between them. Germline V gene lookup returns CDR1 MNHEY and CDR2 SVGEGT. The CDR3 extends over 17 amino acids. The chain's CDR3 is CASSYASGQGRNQPQHF. The CDR3 DNA reads TGTGCCAGCAGTTACGCGTCGGGCCAGGGACGGAATCAGCCCCAGCATTTT.

This clonotype came up a few times. The rearrangement joins TRBV4-1 to TRBJ2-1, with D possibly called TRBD1 or TRBD2 (5 bases each). Looked up from germline, CDR1 is MGHRA and CDR2 is YSYEKL. The CDR3 loop spans 13 amino acids. V gave up 4 bases and J gave up 8 bases, with 12 bases separating them. The CDR3 loop is CASSLRGLDEQFF. Written as DNA, the CDR3 is TGCGCCAGCAGCCTTCGGGGCCTCGATGAGCAGTTCTTC.

This clonotype turned up a few times. The rearrangement uses TRBV25-1 and TRBJ2-3; D is undetermined. V lost 2 bases, J lost 5 bases, and 11 bases lay in between. CDR3 length equals 14 residues. CDR1 and CDR2 (germline): MGHDK, SYGVNS. The CDR3 region is CASSERWAIDTQYF. The CDR3 nucleotides read TGTGCCAGCAGTGAACGATGGGCAATAGATACGCAGTATTTT.

The J gene is TRBJ2-5, the V gene TRBV4-1; D unresolved. V lost 1 base to trimming and J lost 5 bases, with 17 bases between them. This CDR3 has 16 amino acids. Germline V gene lookup returns CDR1 MGHRA and CDR2 YSYEKL. The CDR3 spells CASSQGPSSGAETQYF. CDR3 in DNA: TGCGCCAGCAGCCAAGGCCCCTCGTCTGGCGCGGAGACCCAGTACTTC.

This clonotype was observed many times. The CDR3 sequence: CAWSVRRTGAEQYF. CDR3 nucleotide sequence: TGTGCCTGGAGTGTCCGAAGGACAGGGGCCGAGCAGTACTTC. This rearrangement joins TRBV30 to TRBJ2-7; 9 bases fit TRBD1. Germline assignment: CDR1 GTSNPN and CDR2 SVGIG (reference sequence). This CDR3 spans 14 amino acids. With V trimmed by 0 bases and J by 6 bases, 6 bases remained unmatched. Full variable domain (rest looked up from reference TRBV30 and TRBJ2-7): SQTIHQWPATLVQPVGSPLSLECTVEGTSNPNLYWYRQAAGRGLQLLFYSVGIGQISSEVPQNLSASRPQDRQFILSSKKLLLSDSGFYLCAWSVRRTGAEQYFGPGTRLTVT.

The chain employs TRBV20-1 and TRBJ2-7, with 10 bases fitting TRBD2. Germline CDR1 reads DFQATT; CDR2 reads SNEGSKA (reference sequence). V lost 2 bases to trimming and J lost 7 bases; unmatched junction nucleotides: 8. The CDR3 covers 14 residues. Written as DNA, the CDR3 is TGCAGTGCTAGAAGTAGAGCGGGAGGGAGTGAGCAGTACTTC. Protein sequence: CSARSRAGGSEQYF.

There are many counts of this clonotype. V is TRBV29-1 and J is TRBJ1-6, with D maybe TRBD1 (6 bases). Trimming removed 2 bases at V and 14 bases at J, with 13 bases between. The CDR3 is 12 residues long. Germline V CDR1 and CDR2: SQVTM, ANQGSEA. CDR3 sequence reads: CSVEPLEGALHF. The CDR3 DNA reads as TGCAGCGTTGAACCCCTCGAGGGGGCCCTCCACTTT.

This clonotype was detected a few times. The chain carries TRBV5-6 and TRBJ1-4; 7 bases map to TRBD1. V was pared by 0 bases and J by 0 bases, with 5 bases of the junction left unmatched. This CDR3 region has 17 residues. Germline V gives CDR1 SGHDT, CDR2 YYEEEE. This CDR3 reads CASSLGDSLSTNEKLFF. As DNA, the CDR3 is TGTGCCAGCAGCTTGGGGGACAGCCTTTCAACTAATGAAAAACTGTTTTTT.

The gene calls are TRBV20-1 and TRBJ2-3; D is unclear. V was trimmed by 6 bases and J by 0 bases, leaving 13 bases between them. CDR3 length: 14 residues. CDR1 is DFQATT, CDR2 SNEGSKA, per germline (reference sequence). The CDR3 sequence is CSAGKQFSTDTQYF. The CDR3 DNA is TGCAGTGCAGGCAAACAGTTTAGCACAGATACGCAGTATTTT.

This clonotype showed up just a few times. The rearrangement uses TRBV5-1 and TRBJ1-2; D is undetermined. Germline V gives CDR1 SGHRS, CDR2 YFSETQ. This CDR3 contains 14 residues. The V end lost 1 base, the J end lost 2 bases, and 9 bases lay between the germline ends. In DNA form, the CDR3 reads TGCGCCAGCAGCTTGTACACCGAGAACTATGGCTACACCTTC. It encodes CASSLYTENYGYTF.

This chain joins TRBV29-1 and TRBJ1-2; 9 positions match TRBD1. CDR1 and CDR2 from the germline V gene are SQVTM and ANQGSEA. This CDR3 spans 11 amino acids. V dropped 7 bases and J dropped 8; count of bases not matched to a gene: 5. Written as DNA, the CDR3 is TGCAGCGCGGGACAGGGAAGCGGCTACACCTTC. Translating it yields CSAGQGSGYTF.

The J gene is TRBJ1-2, the V gene TRBV6-6, with D perhaps matching TRBD1 (5 bases). V was pared by 3 bases and J by 4 bases, with 12 bases between. Germline loops: CDR1 MNHNY, CDR2 SVGAGI (reference sequence). This CDR3 comprises 14 residues. In nucleotides, the CDR3 is TGTGCCAGCAGTTATTCTGAGGGGCCCTATGGCTACACCTTC. Its translation is CASSYSEGPYGYTF.

The rearrangement uses TRBV20-1 and TRBJ1-5; D uncertain. The CDR3 has 13 residues. Trimming left V 5 bases short and J 3 bases short, with 11 bases between. Germline V gives CDR1 DFQATT, CDR2 SNEGSKA (reference sequence). CDR3 loop: CSAAPGSNQPQHF. In nucleotides, the CDR3 is TGCAGTGCTGCTCCGGGATCCAATCAGCCCCAGCATTTT.